This T cell receptor beta chain comes out of a study of identical twins (dated by TCRdb to between 2015 and 2016). With respect to the entire study: To test whether fetal clonotypes persist, this study deep-sequenced TCR alpha and beta repertoires from monozygotic twins, from unrelated adults of various ages, and from cord blood. Replicate twin experiments were performed at different times using different library preparation protocols to rule out contamination.

The germline V gene supplies CDR1 SGHTA and CDR2 FQGNSA. After removal of 2 bases from V and 7 bases from J, the junction retains 10 bases not matched to a gene. The CDR3 has 17 amino acids, counting the end cysteine and phenylalanine. Kept here is only the CDR3 DNA, which spans 51 bases and is read in frame from base 1. Study-wide conclusions, independent of this receptor: Because the same donors could not be followed over many years, the conclusions relied on cross-sectional statistical analysis. Out-of-frame TCR alpha sequences shared between twins showed an excess of low generation-probability sequences compared with coincidental sharing between unrelated individuals. Zero-insertion analyses could be partly confounded by invariant T cells such as MAIT and iNKT, although diverse VJ usage argued against such confounding for most clonotypes. A weaker excess of twin sharing was found in beta out-of-frame sequences because the signal-to-noise ratio was lowered by fewer shared sequences. Abundant cord blood beta clonotypes carried fewer insertions; young adult naive repertoires showed a weaker similar trend, while memory repertoires showed none. Recombination models systematically underestimated out-of-frame TCR alpha sharing in monozygotic twins but agreed with sharing between unrelated individuals.

Concerning this clonotype: Its antigen remains unidentified. No base quality values were provided; no much bigger clone lies one nucleotide off.

Libraries were prepared through 5' RACE. Sequencing was performed on an Illumina HiSeq 2000. A universal primer binding site was added through template switching, and the final cDNA carried a unique molecular identifier so that TCR cDNA molecules could be counted accurately. First-strand cDNA for TCR alpha and beta chains was synthesized from specific primers in the conserved constant-segment region. To control for contamination, every cDNA library was double barcoded, receiving both a SMART-Mk sample barcode and Illumina barcodes. Two successive PCR steps introduced TruSeq adapter sequences along with Illumina sample barcodes. The Illumina HiSeq platform was used with custom primers to sequence TCR alpha and beta cDNA libraries. The published analysis was carried out like this. Unique molecular identifiers were extracted from raw reads with MiGEC, and CDR3 positions were determined with MiXCR. For each individual, recombination models were inferred using an EM algorithm with the repgenHMM and IGoR tools. Shared clonotypes were analyzed with the tcR package in R, and sharing was normalized by the product of cloneset sizes. To study raw recombination without the effects of thymic and clonal selection, out-of-frame nonproductive sequences were analyzed. TCRdb reworked the public reads: Q25 trimming with fastp, MiXCR clone assembly, productive beta chains retained. Each record represents a unique CDR3 protein, reported with the most common genes and DNA among its rows. The V and J calls and clone size come from TCRdb's table, not from the authors' own analysis. The table for this sample lists around 220,000 distinct CDR3 sequences; about 10% of them were counted only once. About 9% of the sample is taken by the ten largest.

Every donor was a healthy Caucasian. Miltenyi CD45RO+ enrichment and human naive T-cell isolation kits were used to isolate memory (CD45RO+) and naive T cells from PBMC. The specimen sequenced was memory T cells sorted from blood. What the cell subset or site label conveys for this sample: CD45RO+ enriched T cells. This TCR was recovered from a man in his forties or fifties in good health. Recombination linked TRBV7-2 to TRBJ2-2, with 10 bases in between that match TRBD2. This receptor carries the CDR3 CASSLLLAGASGGELFF. The DNA reads TGTGCCAGCAGCTTACTTCTAGCGGGGGCCTCGGGCGGGGAGCTGTTTTTT.